This T cell receptor (beta chain) was sequenced during a study of long-term antiretroviral therapy in people with HIV (dated by TCRdb to about 2022). For context, the study as a whole: The earliest samples were collected approximately a decade before the 2015 WHO recommendation for immediate ART, a period when ART was typically delayed until CD4 counts fell. Test extractions of a monoclonal T-cell line alongside 33 polyclonal samples showed no cross-contamination during QIAcube processing. Of the approximately 32 participants with HIV, roughly 10 were female. The cohort contributed about 200 cryopreserved PBMC samples from under 35 adults with confirmed HIV infection, collected serially over a mean of approximately six years (range 1-12). A retrospective serial study tested whether ART initiation and durable HIV suppression were associated with changes in peripheral blood TRB repertoire composition and diversity. Here is what the overall study found, with its caveats: Expanded TRB clones identified before ART initiation dominated the repertoire across all time points, though the dominance fluctuated and decreased in many PLHIV after ART. Limited PBMC availability meant only the TCR beta chain was sequenced, without alpha chain pairing. Starting ART was linked to a significant rise in TRB diversity, yet even after long-term ART the diversity remained significantly lower than in transplant donor controls. Unsorted PBMC were profiled instead of sorted CD4+ and CD8+ T cells because pre-ART samples had limited cell numbers. Narrower CDR3 length ranges were observed in HIV repertoires than in controls, and an antigen-experienced repertoire with only a slight naive shift after ART was suggested by the network structure. Samples dated from 2004 to 2017, and the ART regimens used may be less effective than current ones. Inferences about post-ART repertoire changes are limited because no data were available on ART adherence, viral resistance or therapy changes.

The trim is 4 bases for V and 5 bases for J, with a gap of 12 bases between the germline ends. The CDR1 and CDR2 encoded by the germline V gene are SGDLS and YYNGEE. The CDR3 covers 13 residues, taking in both the cysteine and the phenylalanine. The retained sequence is limited to the CDR3, 39 bases, with the frame set at the first base. As concerns this clone: The specificity of this receptor is unknown. No clone much larger than this one lies a single base away; base qualities are absent.

The immunoSEQ hsTCRB v3.0 assay was used at survey level resolution for TRB variable region sequencing. TRB sequencing targeted a depth of roughly 35,000-55,000 T-cell genomes per sample. TRB libraries were pooled and sequenced on an Illumina MiSeq using a v3 150-cycle kit. The study's own analysis went as follows. Repertoire analysis ran in R within a reproducible Nextflow workflow covering QC, data transformation and analysis. LymphoSeq2, an R package for AIRR-Seq data exploration, was used to implement custom analyses. A handful of samples that produced fewer than 5000 total TRB sequences were removed, so approximately 190 HIV repertoires were analyzed. Among the roughly 190 retained HIV repertoires, under 65 were collected before ART initiation and approximately 130 after ART initiation. Repertoires were downsampled to 5000 TRB nucleotide sequences, and summary statistics were averaged over 100 downsampling iterations. TRB sequences were retained for analysis only if CDR3 regions of at least seven amino acids were present. Diversity was measured with a Shannon entropy-derived clonality score and the Gini coefficient. In the repertoire networks, any two of the top 5000 CDR3 amino acid sequences were linked whenever the two sequences differed by an edit distance of one. Antigen specificity groups and MHC restriction were predicted for TRB CDR3 amino acid sequences with GLIPH2. Known CMV, EBV, HIV or tissue antigen associations were flagged by matching CDR3 amino acid sequences against VDJdb and McPAS-TCR. Pre-ART, post-ART and control groups were compared with Wilcoxon signed-rank tests and Holm-Bonferroni correction. TCRdb took over this immuneACCESS table, retaining in-frame rearrangements with V and J assigned. Such tables are incomplete; in checked studies, under half of the missing clones stem from an unresolved V gene, and the remainder is unexplained. The D gene and trimming were derived from the DNA, and the V and J assignments and clone size from that table. A total of around 29,000 clones appear in this sample, about 85% of them only once. Roughly 13% of the sample belongs to the ten largest clones.

Inclusion was restricted to participants for whom at least one PBMC sample before ART initiation and at least two post-ART samples were available. All participants with HIV were treated in the United States of America. Before DNA extraction, cryopreserved samples of roughly 0.9-11 million PBMC were thawed and washed. At the time of the earliest PBMC sample, participants with HIV were aged between roughly 20 and 60 years. Each participant contributed PBMC samples from 1-4 timepoints before ART initiation and 2-8 timepoints after ART initiation, with a median of 7 samples. Serial HIV viral load, CD4+ T-cell count, ART history and demographic data were obtained for every participant. Genomic DNA was extracted from unsorted PBMC with a Qiagen kit on a QIAcube, processed in batches of 12 samples.

This TCR was sampled from a man aged 18 to 29 with HIV. The sequence links TRBV9 to TRBJ1-1; 6 matching bases give a weak D call of TRBD1. The specimen was unsorted PBMCs, collected 1.1 years after starting antiretroviral therapy. CDR3 reads: CASSLQGYTEAFF. The nucleotides are TGTGCCAGCAGCTTACAGGGATATACTGAAGCTTTCTTT.